This T cell receptor beta chain is from a study of T cell responses to AZD1222 COVID-19 vaccine. Germline CDR1 reads MNHEY; CDR2 reads SMNVEV (reference sequence). The CDR3 spans 14 residues. Trimming cost V 3 bases and J 0 bases, with 8 bases left between them. TCRdb's copy holds only in-frame clones and misses some; the assay was immunoSEQ multiplex PCR. This sample has over 95,000 clones, with more than 90% found just once. Study results and caveats: Nearly half of unique spike-specific TCRs reportedly avoided B.1.351 and B.1.1.7 mutated regions. Spike-specific TCR breadth and depth went up after people got two AZD1222 doses. Without day 14 samples, only post-peak T cell repertoires were studied.

Turning to this clone: Its antigen is unidentified.

Specimen: peripheral blood, collected on day 0 of AZD1222 vaccination. The TCR comes from an adult in good health. The chain employs TRBV27 and TRBJ1-1; the D gene is possibly TRBD1 (5 bases). CDR3 amino acids: CASSFDRLNTEAFF. CDR3 DNA: TGTGCCAGCAGTTTTGACAGACTGAACACTGAAGCTTTCTTT.